This TCR beta chain was sequenced during a study of identical twins. A note on this clonotype: Its matching antigen is unknown.

A universal primer site was created by template switching, with the cDNA bearing unique molecular identifiers. TCRdb redid the calling of the 5' RACE reads with MiXCR, one entry per CDR3 protein. Of approximately 1.8 million distinct CDR3 sequences listed, 25% to 35% were seen once; the top ten hold more than 0.25%. Healthy Caucasians provided all donations. CDR1 and CDR2 (germline): MDHEN, SYDVKM. V gave up 4 bases and J gave up 5 bases; unmatched junction bases: 9. The CDR3 runs 16 residues. Study-wide findings and caveats: Low generation probability was overrepresented in out-of-frame alpha sequences shared by twins. Models predicted too little out-of-frame TCR alpha sharing in monozygotic twins.

This receptor was obtained from a newborn girl in good health. Sequencing was done on a sample of cord blood. J is TRBJ1-5 and V is TRBV28; 9 bases are a match to TRBD1. Here the CDR3 DNA reads TGTGCCAGCAGTTGGTTAGGGACAGGGAAGGATCAGCCCCAGCATTTT. It is translated as CASSWLGTGKDQPQHF.